This TCR beta chain originates from a study of cytomegalovirus exposure and HLA in healthy donors. The CDR3 is 15 amino acids. Germline assignment: CDR1 MGHRA and CDR2 YSYEKL. With 0 bases removed from V and 3 bases from J, the gap between germline ends came to 11 bases. About this clone: Its antigen is currently unknown.

Broader study findings: A highly shared variant cluster was judged a likely technical artifact.

With 60 Vbeta and 13 Jbeta primers, the PCR was carried out. The data were produced by immunoSEQ multiplex PCR, yet TCRdb's version contains in-frame clones alone and is incomplete. The sample holds just over 200,000 clones, 70% seen once. Sequences were obtained from PBMCs. The V and J genes are TRBV4-1 and TRBJ1-2; D possibly corresponds to TRBD1 (5 bases). The receptor's source is a man in his forties or fifties in good health and CMV-seropositive. DNA for the CDR3: TGCGCCAGCAGCCAAGATCAGGGAATGGACTATGGCTACACCTTC. Amino acids: CASSQDQGMDYGYTF.